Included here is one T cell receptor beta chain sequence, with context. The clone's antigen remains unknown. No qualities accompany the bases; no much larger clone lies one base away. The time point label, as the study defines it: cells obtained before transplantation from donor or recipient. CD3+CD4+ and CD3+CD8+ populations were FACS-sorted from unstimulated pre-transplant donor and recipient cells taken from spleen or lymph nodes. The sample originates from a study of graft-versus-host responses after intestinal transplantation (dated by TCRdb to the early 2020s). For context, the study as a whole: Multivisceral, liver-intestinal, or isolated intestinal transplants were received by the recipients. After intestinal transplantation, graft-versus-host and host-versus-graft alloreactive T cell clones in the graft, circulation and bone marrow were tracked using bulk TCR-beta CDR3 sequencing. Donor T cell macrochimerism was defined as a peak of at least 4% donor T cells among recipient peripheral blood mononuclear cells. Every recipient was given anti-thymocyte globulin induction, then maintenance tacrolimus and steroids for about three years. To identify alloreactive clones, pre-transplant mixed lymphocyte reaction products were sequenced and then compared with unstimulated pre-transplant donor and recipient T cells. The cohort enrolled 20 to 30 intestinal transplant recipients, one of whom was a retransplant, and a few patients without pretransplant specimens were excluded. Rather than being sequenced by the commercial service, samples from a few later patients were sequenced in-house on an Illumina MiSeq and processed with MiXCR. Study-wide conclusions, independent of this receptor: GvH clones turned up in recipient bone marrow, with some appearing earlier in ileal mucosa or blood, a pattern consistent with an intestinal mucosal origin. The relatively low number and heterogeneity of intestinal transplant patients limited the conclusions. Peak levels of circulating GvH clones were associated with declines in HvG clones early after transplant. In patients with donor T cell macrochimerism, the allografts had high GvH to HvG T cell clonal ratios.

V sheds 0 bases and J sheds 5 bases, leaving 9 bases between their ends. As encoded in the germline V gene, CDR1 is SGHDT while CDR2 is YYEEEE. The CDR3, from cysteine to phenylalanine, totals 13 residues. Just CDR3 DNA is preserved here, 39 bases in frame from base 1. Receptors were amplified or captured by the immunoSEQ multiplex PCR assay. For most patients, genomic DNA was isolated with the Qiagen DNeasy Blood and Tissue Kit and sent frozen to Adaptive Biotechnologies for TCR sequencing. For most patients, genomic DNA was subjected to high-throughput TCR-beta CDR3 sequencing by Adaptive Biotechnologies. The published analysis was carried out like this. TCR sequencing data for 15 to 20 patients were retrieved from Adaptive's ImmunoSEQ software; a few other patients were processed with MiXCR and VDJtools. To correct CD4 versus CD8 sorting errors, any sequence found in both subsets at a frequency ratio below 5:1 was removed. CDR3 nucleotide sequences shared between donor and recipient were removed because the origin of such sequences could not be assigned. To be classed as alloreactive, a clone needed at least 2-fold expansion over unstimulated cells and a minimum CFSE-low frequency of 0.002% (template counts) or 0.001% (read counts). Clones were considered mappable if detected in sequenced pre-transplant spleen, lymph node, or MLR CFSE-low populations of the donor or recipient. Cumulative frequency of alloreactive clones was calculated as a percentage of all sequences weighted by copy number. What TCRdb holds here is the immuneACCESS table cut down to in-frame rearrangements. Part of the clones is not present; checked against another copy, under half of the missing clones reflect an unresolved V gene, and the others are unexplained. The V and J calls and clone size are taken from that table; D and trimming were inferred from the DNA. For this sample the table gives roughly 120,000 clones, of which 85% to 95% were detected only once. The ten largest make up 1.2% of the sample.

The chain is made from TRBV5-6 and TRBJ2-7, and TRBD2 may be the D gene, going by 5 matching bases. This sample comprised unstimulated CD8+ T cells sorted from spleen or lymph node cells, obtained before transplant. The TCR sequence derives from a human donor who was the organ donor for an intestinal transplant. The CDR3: CASSLAGYHEQYF. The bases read TGTGCCAGCAGCTTGGCGGGATACCACGAGCAGTACTTC. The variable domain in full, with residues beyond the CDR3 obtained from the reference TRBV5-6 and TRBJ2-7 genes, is DAGVTQSPTHLIKTRGQQVTLRCSPKSGHDTVSWYQQALGQGPQFIFQYYEEEERQRGNFPDRFSGHQFPNYSSELNVNALLLGDSALYLCASSLAGYHEQYFGPGTRLTVT.